The 32 T cell receptor beta chains below all came from one sample that was sequenced in a study of cytomegalovirus exposure and HLA in healthy donors (dated by TCRdb to the late 2010s). The library was built by means of the immunoSEQ multiplex PCR assay. For the multiplex PCR, a mixture combining 60 forward primers for TCR Vbeta segments and 13 reverse primers for TCR Jbeta segments was used. As stored in TCRdb, this immuneACCESS dataset retains in-frame rearrangements with V and J assigned. A fraction of the clones does not appear; measured against another copy, unresolved V genes explain less than half of the discrepancy, and the remainder lacks a known reason. The sample data list about 170,000 clones, and around 80% of these were observed just once. The ten largest clonotypes hold 2% to 2.5% of the sample. Material: PBMCs. The receptors stem from a male donor in good health and CMV-seronegative.

J is TRBJ1-2 and V is TRBV4-3; the D gene is possibly TRBD1 (5 bases). The CDR3 contains 15 residues. The V gene lost 1 base and the J gene lost 8 bases, with 17 bases spanning the gap. Germline V gives CDR1 LGHNA, CDR2 YSLEER. CDR3 nucleotide sequence: TGCGCCAGCAGCCAAGTGGCCGACAGTGCACGCGGCTACACCTTC. Protein product: CASSQVADSARGYTF.

This clone was observed a few times. V usage is TRBV6-1 and J usage is TRBJ1-6; D is unclear. V shed 5 bases and J shed 0 bases, with 8 bases lying between them. The CDR3 is made up of 15 amino acids. Germline V gene lookup returns CDR1 MNHNS and CDR2 SASEGT. In nucleotides, the CDR3 is TGTGCCAGCAGTCTAGAAAGCTCCTATAATTCACCCCTCCACTTT. This encodes CASSLESSYNSPLHF.

V usage is TRBV19 and J usage is TRBJ2-4; D is possibly TRBD2 (5 bases). The CDR3 covers 16 residues. V was cut by 1 base and J by 1 base, with 11 bases left in between. Germline CDR1 and CDR2: LNHDA and SQIVND (reference sequence). In DNA, the CDR3 is TGTGCCAGTAGTATAGGAGGGTTTGGTGCCAAAAACATTCAGTACTTC. It specifies CASSIGGFGAKNIQYF.

J is TRBJ2-5 and V is TRBV10-1, with 9 positions matching TRBD1. The J call may be wrong; the DNA end is better matched by TRBJ2-7. Germline CDR1 WNHNN, CDR2 SYGVQD (reference sequence). This CDR3 spans 14 amino acids. Here the CDR3 DNA reads TGCGCCAGCAGCCCGGGACAGGGTCTCTACGAGCAGTACTTC. Its protein is CASSPGQGLYEQYF.

V and J are TRBV27 and TRBJ1-2; TRBD1 aligns across 7 bases. The CDR3 consists of 15 residues. Germline CDR1 is MNHEY and CDR2 is SMNVEV (reference sequence). The V and J ends lost 7 bases and 0 bases, in that order; junction bases with no gene match: 8. CDR3 DNA: TGTGCCAGCACCACCATAGGGGGCTCTAACTATGGCTACACCTTC. This translates into CASTTIGGSNYGYTF.

The chain carries TRBV4-1 and TRBJ1-1; no definite D call. Germline V gives CDR1 MGHRA, CDR2 YSYEKL. V lost 0 bases to trimming and J lost 0 bases, with 14 bases between them. This CDR3 is built from 17 residues. CDR3 nucleotide sequence: TGCGCCAGCAGCCAAGACCGGTGGGAGCTCTTGAACACTGAAGCTTTCTTT. The encoded protein is CASSQDRWELLNTEAFF.

This rearrangement joins TRBV7-9 to TRBJ2-1, with TRBD2 matching over 10 bases. V was pared by 2 bases and J by 5 bases, with 3 bases of the junction left unmatched. This CDR3 region has 15 residues. CDR1 is SEHNR and CDR2 is FQNEAQ in the germline V gene (reference sequence). The CDR3 DNA sequence: TGTGCCAGCAGCTTATCCCTAGCGGGGGACAATGAGCAGTTCTTC. Protein sequence: CASSLSLAGDNEQFF.

The chain combines TRBV19 with TRBJ1-4; 10 bases are a match to TRBD1. Germline loops: CDR1 LNHDA, CDR2 SQIVND (reference sequence). This CDR3 spans 16 amino acids. After removal of 10 bases from V and 1 base from J, the junction contained 9 bases not matched to a gene. The DNA for the CDR3 is TGTGCCACTGCCTACGGGGACAGGGGAACTAATGAAAAACTGTTTTTT. The encoded protein is CATAYGDRGTNEKLFF.

This clone was counted between two and nine times. This chain joins TRBV7-2 and TRBJ1-1; D remains ambiguous. This CDR3 comprises 14 residues. CDR1 and CDR2 (germline): SGHTA, FQGNSA. V shed 5 bases and J shed 4 bases, with 14 bases lying between them. DNA for the CDR3: TGTGCCAGCAGCGCCCGGGTTTCTAGCACTGAAGCTTTCTTT. Translated, it gives CASSARVSSTEAFF.

The V gene is TRBV15, the J gene TRBJ2-1; TRBD2 agrees at 12 bases. CDR1 is LNHNV and CDR2 is YYDKDF in the germline V gene (reference sequence). CDR3 length: 16 residues. Trimming at V came to 1 base and at J to 5 bases, leaving 3 bases not matched to a gene. The CDR3 is CATSRGLAGGNNEQFF. CDR3 sequence (DNA): TGTGCCACCAGCAGAGGGCTAGCGGGGGGGAACAATGAGCAGTTCTTC.

The chain uses TRBV5-1 and TRBJ2-2, with 7 positions matching TRBD2. CDR1 is SGHRS and CDR2 is YFSETQ in the germline V gene. Trimming at V came to 4 bases and at J to 1 base, leaving 7 bases not matched to a gene. This CDR3 contains 16 residues. CDR3 coding DNA: TGCGCCAGCAGCCCCCGCGAGCGGGGGAACACCGGGGAGCTGTTTTTT. Its translation is CASSPRERGNTGELFF.

The chain recombines TRBV30 with TRBJ1-1; no clear D gene. In germline, CDR1 is GTSNPN, CDR2 SVGIG (reference sequence). Between the trimmed V and J ends, which lost 3 bases and 8 bases, there was a span of 13 bases. CDR3 length: 12 amino acids. The CDR3 sequence is CAWSLGGPEAFF. The CDR3 nucleotides are TGTGCCTGGAGCCTTGGAGGGCCCGAAGCTTTCTTT.

The rearrangement uses TRBV5-6 and TRBJ2-5; TRBD1 agrees at 9 bases. There are 15 residues in the CDR3. V lost 4 bases to trimming and J lost 1 base; unmatched junction nucleotides: 5. Looked up from germline, CDR1 is SGHDT and CDR2 is YYEEEE. The CDR3 region is CASSIGQGLQETQYF. In nucleotides, the CDR3 is TGTGCCAGCAGCATCGGACAGGGGCTCCAAGAGACCCAGTACTTC.

The chain employs TRBV5-4 and TRBJ1-6, with D possibly matching TRBD1 (6 bases). The CDR3 is made up of 16 amino acids. Germline V gene lookup returns CDR1 SGHNT and CDR2 YYREEE (reference sequence). Trimming took 3 bases from V and 4 from J, leaving 14 bases between them. DNA of the CDR3: TGTGCCAGCAGCTCACAGGGACCAGTTTATAATTCACCCCTCCACTTT. Amino acid sequence: CASSSQGPVYNSPLHF.

This chain joins TRBV5-1 and TRBJ2-1; 8 positions agree with TRBD2. This CDR3 has 19 amino acids. CDR1 and CDR2 from the germline V gene are SGHRS and YFSETQ. The V gene end was trimmed by 4 bases and the J gene end by 0 bases; junction bases not matched to a gene: 15. The CDR3 reads CASSPRESGGWSSYNEQFF. The DNA of the CDR3 is TGCGCCAGCAGCCCACGGGAGAGCGGGGGCTGGAGCTCCTACAATGAGCAGTTCTTC.

In the case of this clone: Other DNA sequences of this sample code for an identical CDR3. This chain's CDR3 is CASSLSGGAYEQYF. The CDR3 DNA reads TGCGCCAGCAGCTTATCAGGAGGCGCTTACGAGCAGTACTTC. The genes are TRBV5-1 and TRBJ2-7, with D possibly being TRBD2 (5 bases). The germline V gene encodes CDR1 SGHRS and CDR2 YFSETQ. There are 14 residues in the CDR3. V was pared by 2 bases and J by 4 bases, with 13 bases between.

This chain uses TRBV5-1 with TRBJ1-3, with D uncertain. Deletions cut 0 bases from V and 4 bases from J, with 8 bases between. This CDR3 region has 14 residues. Germline V CDR1 and CDR2: SGHRS, YFSETQ. As DNA, the CDR3 is TGCGCCAGCAGCTTGGCGGGTCGCGGAAACACCATATATTTT. Residues: CASSLAGRGNTIYF.

This chain uses TRBV29-1 with TRBJ1-4; D not certain. Germline CDR1 and CDR2: SQVTM and ANQGSEA. The CDR3 is made up of 14 amino acids. V lost 3 bases, J lost 0 bases, and 8 bases lay in between. For the CDR3, the DNA is TGCAGCGTTGATAGGCGGACAACTAATGAAAAACTGTTTTTT. This codes for CSVDRRTTNEKLFF. Combining the CDR3 with reference TRBV29-1 and TRBJ1-4 gives the whole variable domain SAVISQKPSRDICQRGTSLTIQCQVDSQVTMMFWYRQQPGQSLTLIATANQGSEATYESGFVIDKFPISRPNLTFSTLTVSNMSPEDSSIYLCSVDRRTTNEKLFFGSGTQLSVL.

For the CDR3, the DNA is TGTGCCAGCAGTTTAGCGGGGGGGTTTGGCGGGGAGCTGTTTTTT. This sequence encodes CASSLAGGFGGELFF. The gene calls are TRBV27 and TRBJ2-2; 9 bases fit TRBD2. Germline-derived CDR1 and CDR2 are MNHEY and SMNVEV (reference sequence). With V trimmed by 2 bases and J by 7 bases, 5 bases remained unmatched. The CDR3 extends over 15 amino acids.

This clone was observed once. The same CDR3 can be traced to other DNA sequences in this sample. This chain uses TRBV6-5 with TRBJ2-1, with 12 bases that match TRBD2. V dropped 7 bases and J dropped 10; count of bases not matched to a gene: 11. The CDR3 loop spans 15 amino acids. Germline loops: CDR1 MNHEY, CDR2 SVGAGI. Written as DNA, the CDR3 is TGTGCCAGCACCCCAGGGCTAGCGGGGGGGCGCGAGCAGTTCTTC. Protein: CASTPGLAGGREQFF.

The chain has TRBV25-1 and TRBJ2-5, with D hard to call. Trimming left V 4 bases short and J 4 bases short, with 4 bases between. CDR1 MGHDK and CDR2 SYGVNS come from the germline V gene. This CDR3 has 11 amino acids. The CDR3 DNA reads as TGTGCCAGCAGTGCCGTAGAGACCCAGTACTTC. This encodes CASSAVETQYF. Based on the CDR3 plus reference TRBV25-1 and TRBJ2-5, the full variable domain is EADIYQTPRYLVIGTGKKITLECSQTMGHDKMYWYQQDPGMELHLIHYSYGVNSTEKGDLSSESTVSRIRTEHFPLTLESARPSHTSQYLCASSAVETQYFGPGTRLLVL.

In nucleotides, the CDR3 is TGTGCCAGCAGCCAAACGAGACAGGGTCGTGGCTACACCTTC. As protein: CASSQTRQGRGYTF. The genes are TRBV4-2 and TRBJ1-2; 7 bases line up with TRBD1. Germline V lookup: CDR1 LGHNA, CDR2 YNFKEQ. CDR3 length equals 14 residues. Germline trimming cut 2 bases from V and 7 bases from J; bases unmatched to any gene: 7.

With regard to this clone: This sample includes further DNA sequences coding for the same CDR3. The chain is built from TRBV6-1 and TRBJ1-4; D is possibly TRBD1 (5 bases). The CDR3 is made up of 15 amino acids. In germline, CDR1 is MNHNS, CDR2 SASEGT. Trimming removed 8 bases at V and 0 bases at J, with 13 bases between. The CDR3 loop is CASSGGSSTNEKLFF. The CDR3 region has the DNA TGTGCCAGCTCGGGGGGTTCTTCAACTAATGAAAAACTGTTTTTT.

This chain joins TRBV9 and TRBJ1-2; possibly TRBD1 for D (6 bases). V gave up 0 bases and J gave up 2 bases, with 11 bases separating them. The CDR3 length is 15 residues. CDR1 is SGDLS, CDR2 YYNGEE, per germline. CDR3 nucleotides: TGTGCCAGCAGCGTAGTGGGGACAATCAACTATGGCTACACCTTC. Protein: CASSVVGTINYGYTF.

The table lists this clone with a count of one. V usage is TRBV2 and J usage is TRBJ1-6; D not certain. Germline CDR1 SNHLY, CDR2 FYNNEI. V dropped 2 bases and J dropped 10 bases, with 9 bases sitting between them. The CDR3 contains 13 residues. CDR3 amino acids: CASSEWAASPLHF. CDR3 in DNA: TGTGCCAGCAGTGAATGGGCCGCCTCACCCCTCCACTTT.

This chain uses TRBV5-1 with TRBJ2-7; TRBD1 is a possible D gene (6 bases). The CDR3 is 14 residues long. The V end lost 0 bases, the J end lost 3 bases, and 10 bases lay between the germline ends. Germline V lookup: CDR1 SGHRS, CDR2 YFSETQ. DNA for the CDR3: TGCGCCAGCAGCTTGGCAACAGGGAACTACGAGCAGTACTTC. This encodes CASSLATGNYEQYF. Based on the CDR3 plus reference TRBV5-1 and TRBJ2-7, the full variable domain is KAGVTQTPRYLIKTRGQQVTLSCSPISGHRSVSWYQQTPGQGLQFLFEYFSETQRNKGNFPGRFSGRQFSNSRSEMNVSTLELGDSALYLCASSLATGNYEQYFGPGTRLTVT.

The chain employs TRBV29-1 and TRBJ2-3; possible D gene TRBD2, 7 bases. The CDR3 length is 12 residues. Germline V gene lookup returns CDR1 SQVTM and CDR2 ANQGSEA. Trimming cost V 4 bases and J 10 bases, with 15 bases left between them. CDR3 in DNA: TGCAGCGTTGCGGGACTACAGGGTGCGCAGTATTTT. Translated, it gives CSVAGLQGAQYF.

The J gene is TRBJ1-5, the V gene TRBV7-2; D is possibly TRBD1 (5 bases). CDR3 length: 16 residues. Trimming took 5 bases from V and 0 from J, leaving 14 bases between them. Germline values: CDR1 SGHTA, CDR2 FQGNSA. CDR3 in amino acids: CASSKIQDSSNQPQHF. CDR3 coding DNA: TGTGCCAGCAGCAAAATACAGGATTCTAGCAATCAGCCCCAGCATTTT.

The chain couples TRBV5-5 to TRBJ1-1; 8 bases are a match to TRBD1. The germline V gene has CDR1 SGHKS and CDR2 YYEKEE (reference sequence). This CDR3 contains 13 residues. V gave up 2 bases and J gave up 7 bases; unmatched junction bases: 4. The CDR3 region is CASSFGTGSEAFF. CDR3 in DNA: TGTGCCAGCAGCTTTGGGACAGGCAGTGAAGCTTTCTTT.

This chain uses TRBV4-1 with TRBJ1-4; possible D gene TRBD1, 6 bases. Between the trimmed V and J ends, which lost 6 bases and 7 bases, there was a span of 21 bases. The CDR3 consists of 16 residues. Germline values: CDR1 MGHRA, CDR2 YSYEKL. The CDR3 nucleotides are TGCGCCAGCAGAGCAGGGGTTAACATCGGAATTGAAAAACTGTTTTTT. This codes for CASRAGVNIGIEKLFF.

V gene TRBV7-9 combines with J gene TRBJ1-2; maybe TRBD1 (6 bases). Germline V gene sequence: CDR1 SEHNR, CDR2 FQNEAQ (reference sequence). The germline V and J ends were trimmed by 5 bases and 6 bases, with 13 bases remaining between them. There are 13 residues in the CDR3. The CDR3 loop reads CASSLSQGHGYTF. DNA of the CDR3: TGTGCCAGCAGCCTCAGCCAGGGGCATGGCTACACCTTC.

The chain links TRBV5-4 to TRBJ2-1, with D possibly TRBD2 on 6 matching bases. This CDR3 is 16 amino acids long. V lost 3 bases to trimming and J lost 2 bases, with 15 bases between them. The germline gives CDR1 SGHNT, CDR2 YYREEE (reference sequence). In DNA form, the CDR3 reads TGTGCCAGCAGCTGGGCCCAGGGAGGAGCCTACAATGAGCAGTTCTTC. Translated, it gives CASSWAQGGAYNEQFF.